This T cell receptor (beta chain) came from a study of T cells in tuberculosis. Sorting used thawed, overnight-rested PBMC stained with anti-CD3, a viability dye and GMM-loaded CD1B tetramer. C32 glucose monomycolate from Rhodococcus equi was loaded onto the CD1B tetramers. CD14-expressing monocytes were removed from PBMC before cryopreservation and sorting. Tetramer-negative cells, around 92,000 per donor, were also sorted. No alpha-beta pairing information exists for these sequences. Libraries were prepared by immunoSEQ multiplex PCR; TCRdb keeps only in-frame clonotypes and omits some of them. The table shows approximately 57,000 clones, with roughly 86% occurring only once. Trimming stripped 7 bases from V and 8 bases from J, with 18 bases between. There are 14 residues in the CDR3. Germline CDR1 is SGHTA and CDR2 is FQGNSA.

The sequence was obtained from an adult woman with latent tuberculosis. This chain connects TRBV7-2 to TRBJ2-1, with TRBD2 as a possible D gene (6 bases). The source material was CD1b-GMM tetramer-negative cells sorted from PBMCs. The CDR3: CASTTWASAYEQFF. The CDR3 DNA sequence: TGTGCCAGCACCACCTGGGCTAGCGCCTATGAGCAGTTCTTC. The full variable domain, its missing parts supplied by reference TRBV7-2 and TRBJ2-1, is GAGVSQSPSNKVTEKGKDVELRCDPISGHTALYWYRQSLGQGLEFLIYFQGNSAPDKSGLPSDRFSAERTGGSVSTLTIQRTQQEDSAVYLCASTTWASAYEQFFGPGTRLTVL.